One sample yielded the 14 T cell receptor beta chains listed below, sequenced in a study of blood T cell repertoires in COVID-19. The method was immunoSEQ multiplex PCR; TCRdb's version includes in-frame clones alone and lacks a portion of them. The sample shows approximately 170,000 clones, 80% to 85% of them seen only once. The specimen was peripheral blood. The receptors were sampled from a woman between 65 and 79 years old with COVID-19, enrolled during active disease.

The rearrangement uses TRBV15 and TRBJ1-5; weak D call: TRBD1 (5 bases). The germline V and J ends were trimmed by 2 bases and 5 bases, with 19 bases remaining between them. Germline CDR1 and CDR2: LNHNV and YYDKDF (reference sequence). The CDR3 has 17 residues. The DNA for the CDR3 is TGTGCCACCAGCAGAAGCGGGGCAGGGTGGGATTATCAGCCCCAGCATTTT. This codes for CATSRSGAGWDYQPQHF.

This chain uses TRBV2 with TRBJ1-4; 11 nucleotides agree with TRBD1. The germline V gene encodes CDR1 SNHLY and CDR2 FYNNEI. Trimming at V came to 10 bases and at J to 0 bases, leaving 7 bases not matched to a gene. This CDR3 spans 16 amino acids. CDR3 region: CATKGQGGATNEKLFF. CDR3 bases: TGTGCCACGAAGGGACAGGGGGGTGCAACTAATGAAAAACTGTTTTTT.

This chain links TRBV20-1 with TRBJ1-2, with D possibly matching TRBD1 (6 bases). V gave up 1 base and J gave up 8 bases, with 8 bases separating them. Germline CDR1 DFQATT, CDR2 SNEGSKA (reference sequence). The CDR3 runs 11 residues. Here the CDR3 DNA reads TGCAGTGCTAGAGCCCAGGGGGGCTACACCTTC. Encoded protein: CSARAQGGYTF.

The CDR3: CASSFPQAYGYTF. CDR3 DNA sequence: TGTGCCAGCAGTTTCCCACAGGCCTATGGCTACACCTTC. The chain combines TRBV28 with TRBJ1-2, with D possibly being TRBD1 (5 bases). The V gene lost 3 bases and the J gene lost 4 bases, with 9 bases spanning the gap. The CDR3 spans 13 residues. Germline V gene lookup returns CDR1 MDHEN and CDR2 SYDVKM.

This sequence joins TRBV5-1 and TRBJ2-3; TRBD2 matches 7 bases. Germline V gene lookup returns CDR1 SGHRS and CDR2 YFSETQ. V shed 1 base and J 5 bases; nucleotides not matched to a gene: 16. The CDR3 is 18 amino acids. CDR3 nucleotides: TGCGCCAGCAGCTTGCGAGCGGGGAAAATACTTCCCGGAGATACGCAGTATTTT. Its protein product is CASSLRAGKILPGDTQYF.

The rearrangement uses TRBV5-1 and TRBJ2-5; perhaps TRBD1 as D (5 bases). The CDR3 sequence is 13 residues long. V lost 4 bases to trimming and J lost 5 bases, with 12 bases between them. CDR1 is SGHRS and CDR2 is YFSETQ in the germline V gene. CDR3 sequence: CASSTQGTETQYF. Here the CDR3 DNA reads TGCGCCAGCAGCACGCAGGGTACCGAGACCCAGTACTTC.

This clone occurred once. A read error may account for a junction end that differs from germline. The chain links TRBV7-7 to TRBJ2-5, with 7 bases fitting TRBD2. Germline V gene data show CDR1 as SSHAT and CDR2 as FNYEAQ (reference sequence). This CDR3 is 14 amino acids long. CDR3 DNA sequence: TGTGCTAGCAGCTTGAGGCTAGCGGAAGAGACCCAGTACTTC. This codes for CASSLRLAEETQYF.

This clone was recorded once. The rearrangement uses TRBV5-1 and TRBJ2-7; 12 positions agree with TRBD2. Per germline, CDR1 SGHRS and CDR2 YFSETQ. The V gene end was trimmed by 4 bases and the J gene end by 3 bases; junction bases not matched to a gene: 11. CDR3 length equals 17 residues. The CDR3 DNA follows: TGCGCCAGCAGCCCCCTCGGACTAGCGGGGAAGATCTACGAGCAGTACGTC. Translation: CASSPLGLAGKIYEQYV.

The genes are TRBV7-2 and TRBJ1-2; perhaps TRBD1 as D (5 bases). V lost 5 bases and J 2 bases, leaving 9 bases between the germline ends. The CDR3 has 13 amino acids. Germline CDR1 and CDR2: SGHTA and FQGNSA. In nucleotides, the CDR3 is TGTGCCAGCAGCCCCCCAGGGAACTATGGCTACACCTTC. The encoded protein is CASSPPGNYGYTF.

This clone was counted only a few times. V usage is TRBV9 and J usage is TRBJ2-7; D is perhaps TRBD1 (5 bases). The CDR3 is 20 amino acids. V was pared by 3 bases and J by 0 bases, with 28 bases between. The germline CDR1 and CDR2 sequences are SGDLS and YYNGEE. The CDR3 coding sequence is TGTGCCAGCAGCGCGACACCAATTGGACATCTACCCCTCAGCTCCTACGAGCAGTACTTC. Protein: CASSATPIGHLPLSSYEQYF.

This chain uses TRBV27 with TRBJ1-1, with a tentative D call TRBD1 (6 bases). The V and J ends lost 6 bases and 11 bases respectively, with 25 bases between them. The CDR3 is 15 residues long. The germline V gene encodes CDR1 MNHEY and CDR2 SMNVEV (reference sequence). The CDR3 nucleotides are TGTGCCAGCAGGTCCGGGACACATAGGGATCTGAGGGCTTTCTTT. Translation gives CASRSGTHRDLRAFF.

This CDR3 reads CATLRGQGARDTQYF. The CDR3, as DNA: TGTGCCACCCTAAGGGGGCAGGGGGCACGGGATACGCAGTATTTT. This sequence joins TRBV6-5 and TRBJ2-3; 8 nucleotides line up with TRBD1. From germline, CDR1 is MNHEY and CDR2 SVGAGI. The CDR3 spans 15 residues. J lost 6 bases, V lost 10 bases, and 15 bases had no gene match.

The J gene is TRBJ2-2, the V gene TRBV19; D gene ambiguous. With 4 bases removed from V and 2 bases from J, the gap between germline ends came to 8 bases. This CDR3 contains 14 residues. The germline CDR1 and CDR2 sequences are LNHDA and SQIVND (reference sequence). CDR3 amino acids: CASSTPSNTGELFF. For the CDR3, the DNA is TGTGCCAGTAGTACCCCATCCAACACCGGGGAGCTGTTTTTT.

This clone was seen a few times. This chain joins TRBV27 and TRBJ1-2; 11 nucleotides align to TRBD1. The CDR3 runs 15 residues. The trim removed 7 bases at V and 1 base at J, leaving 5 bases unmatched. In germline, CDR1 is MNHEY, CDR2 SMNVEV (reference sequence). CDR3 protein: CASKPGQGVNYGYTF. CDR3 nucleotides: TGTGCCAGCAAACCGGGACAGGGGGTTAACTATGGCTACACCTTC.